The 14 T cell receptor beta chains below come from one sample, sequenced in a study of somatic mutations in cytotoxic T cells in rheumatoid arthritis. Sequenced by immunoSEQ multiplex PCR; TCRdb stores in-frame clones only, minus some. The sample shows about 27,000 clones, under 75% of them seen only once. Source material: CD8+ T cells sorted from blood. Receptors were obtained from a young woman in good health.

The chain carries TRBV28 and TRBJ1-1, with D unresolved. The CDR3 spans 14 residues. Trimming stripped 8 bases from V and 7 bases from J, with 20 bases between. Germline V gene sequence: CDR1 MDHEN, CDR2 SYDVKM. The CDR3 loop is CASGQNRAPNEAFF. In nucleotides, the CDR3 is TGTGCCAGCGGCCAAAATAGGGCGCCTAATGAAGCTTTCTTT.

V usage is TRBV27 and J usage is TRBJ2-1; 10 bases match TRBD1. Per germline, CDR1 MNHEY and CDR2 SMNVEV (reference sequence). The CDR3 length is 13 residues. Unmatched junction bases numbered 2, after V lost 6 bases and J lost 6 bases. CDR3 DNA sequence: TGTGCCAGCAGCGGACAGGGGGGCAATGAGCAGTTCTTC. Protein: CASSGQGGNEQFF.

This clone came up a few times. J is TRBJ1-1 and V is TRBV18; D uncertain. Trimming shortened V by 3 bases and J by 1 base, and 15 bases separated the two germline ends. The CDR3 is 16 residues long. CDR1 is KGHSH, CDR2 LQKENI, per germline. The chain's CDR3 is CASSPEGYLGNTEAFF. The CDR3 coding sequence is TGTGCCAGCTCACCCGAAGGGTATTTGGGGAACACTGAAGCTTTCTTT.

This clone showed up just once. This sequence joins TRBV28 and TRBJ2-1; D is perhaps TRBD2 (6 bases). This CDR3 is built from 16 residues. V was trimmed by 3 bases and J by 0 bases, leaving 12 bases between them. Germline V gives CDR1 MDHEN, CDR2 SYDVKM. CDR3 nucleotide sequence: TGTGCCAGCAGTTTTTTTGCGGGGAGCTCCTACAATGAGCAGTTCTTC. As protein: CASSFFAGSSYNEQFF.

The CDR3 sequence is CAISDGYEQYF. The CDR3 DNA follows: TGTGCCATCAGTGATGGCTACGAGCAGTACTTC. The chain is built from TRBV10-3 and TRBJ2-7; D is unclear. Looked up from germline, CDR1 is ENHRY and CDR2 is SYGVKD. With 3 bases removed from V and 3 bases from J, the gap between germline ends came to 3 bases. The CDR3 is 11 amino acids.

The V call is TRBV5-6, the J call TRBJ2-3; D unresolved. The CDR3 loop spans 11 amino acids. V lost 3 bases to trimming and J lost 6 bases, with 5 bases between them. The germline CDR1 and CDR2 sequences are SGHDT and YYEEEE. CDR3 loop: CASSYGDTQYF. CDR3 DNA sequence: TGTGCCAGCAGCTATGGGGATACGCAGTATTTT.

The rearrangement joins TRBV9 to TRBJ2-3; D is perhaps TRBD1 (5 bases). The germline V gene encodes CDR1 SGDLS and CDR2 YYNGEE. V shed 5 bases and J shed 3 bases, with 10 bases lying between them. CDR3 size: 13 residues. CDR3 region: CASRDTETDTQYF. The CDR3 nucleotides are TGTGCCAGCAGGGACACAGAGACAGATACGCAGTATTTT.

J is TRBJ1-2 and V is TRBV19, with a tentative D call TRBD1 (6 bases). In germline, CDR1 is LNHDA, CDR2 SQIVND (reference sequence). Trimming took 8 bases from V and 6 from J, leaving 16 bases between them. This CDR3 comprises 13 residues. CDR3 loop: CASGIYRVHGYTF. The CDR3 DNA is TGTGCCAGTGGGATTTACAGGGTTCATGGCTACACCTTC.

The chain couples TRBV11-2 to TRBJ2-2, with 8 bases matching TRBD1. From germline, CDR1 is SGHAT and CDR2 FQNNGV. V lost 3 bases to trimming and J lost 3 bases; unmatched junction nucleotides: 0. CDR3 length: 14 amino acids. The CDR3 region is CASSFRGHTGELFF. DNA of the CDR3: TGTGCCAGCAGCTTCAGGGGGCACACCGGGGAGCTGTTTTTT.

CDR3 protein: CAAGVLNTEAFF. The CDR3 nucleotides read TGTGCCGCAGGGGTTTTGAACACTGAAGCTTTCTTT. The chain links TRBV27 to TRBJ1-1, with D tentatively TRBD1 (6 bases). CDR1 and CDR2 from the germline V gene are MNHEY and SMNVEV (reference sequence). The V end was cut by 11 bases, the J end by 0 bases, with 10 bases between. This CDR3 comprises 12 residues.

The sample holds one count of this clone. The CDR3 DNA is TGTGCCAGCAGCTTAGGGTTTGCACCCCTCCACTTT. Translated: CASSLGFAPLHF. The chain has TRBV28 and TRBJ1-6, with D unresolved. CDR3 length: 12 amino acids. CDR1 and CDR2 from the germline V gene are MDHEN and SYDVKM. The V end lost 6 bases, the J end lost 11 bases, and 11 bases lay between the germline ends.

J is TRBJ2-5 and V is TRBV6-5, with 7 bases matching TRBD2. CDR1 and CDR2 (germline): MNHEY, SVGAGI. V shed 2 bases, J shed 3 bases, and the junction held 3 bases outside the gene matches. The CDR3 is 14 residues long. The CDR3 protein is CASSYMAGEETQYF. The CDR3 region has the DNA TGTGCCAGCAGTTACATGGCGGGAGAAGAGACCCAGTACTTC.

V and J are TRBV27 and TRBJ2-3; D possibly matches TRBD1 or TRBD2 (6 bases each). The CDR3 covers 12 residues. Germline CDR1 is MNHEY and CDR2 is SMNVEV (reference sequence). The germline V and J ends were trimmed by 5 bases and 6 bases, with 9 bases remaining between them. Written as DNA, the CDR3 is TGTGCCAGCAGTGGGGGGCCCGATACGCAGTATTTT. This translates into CASSGGPDTQYF.

V gene TRBV5-8 combines with J gene TRBJ2-7; D unresolved. This CDR3 is 14 amino acids long. The V gene's germline CDR1 is SGHTS and CDR2 YDEGEE. Between the trimmed V and J ends, which lost 2 bases and 4 bases, there was a span of 13 bases. CDR3 coding DNA: TGTGCCAGCAGCTTCCGTGCAGTACTTTACGAGCAGTACTTC. This sequence encodes CASSFRAVLYEQYF.